These T cell receptor beta chains were read from a single sample in a study of tumor-infiltrating lymphocytes in oesophageal squamous cell carcinoma. TCRdb re-analysed the PCR reads in MiXCR, keeping a single row per CDR3 protein. The sample lists 15,000 to 20,000 distinct CDR3 sequences; 44% were seen once. Sample: blood. These receptor sequences come from a female donor with esophageal squamous cell carcinoma. CDR3s include the opening cysteine and the closing phenylalanine or tryptophan. The D gene is left open where the match is weak. Expanded clones get a size class; other rows say once, few or many, or leave the size out.

D gene	CDR3 length	V gene	J gene	clone size	CDR3 protein	CDR3 DNA
TRBD1	16	TRBV3-1	TRBJ1-4	few	CASSQGDRGGFEKLFF	TGTGCCAGCAGCCAAGGCGACAGGGGGGGATTTGAAAAACTGTTTTTT
TRBD1	14	TRBV12-3/TRBV12-4	TRBJ2-1	NA	CASSSGTGDNEQFF	TGTGCCAGCAGTTCCGGGACAGGGGACAATGAGCAGTTCTTC
NA	13	TRBV7-8	TRBJ2-1	NA	CASSSPSVRGQFF	TGTGCCAGCAGCTCCCCTAGTGTAAGAGGGCAGTTCTTC
TRBD1	14	TRBV7-3	TRBJ2-1	NA	CASSLSSGGNEQFF	TGTGCCAGCAGCTTAAGTTCAGGGGGCAATGAGCAGTTCTTC
NA	15	TRBV9	TRBJ1-6	few	CASSVGSSYNSPLHF	TGTGCCAGCAGCGTAGGGAGCTCCTATAATTCACCCCTCCACTTT
NA	11	TRBV10-2	TRBJ2-1	many	CASSGLNEQFF	TGCGCCAGCAGTGGGCTCAATGAGCAGTTCTTC
NA	15	TRBV7-2	TRBJ2-7	few	CASSLVSRGGHEQYF	TGTGCCAGCAGCTTAGTCTCCAGGGGGGGACACGAGCAGTACTTC
NA	17	TRBV24-1	TRBJ2-1	once	CATSDSLGDLANNEQFF	TGTGCCACCAGTGATTCCCTAGGTGACTTAGCTAACAATGAGCAGTTCTTC
NA	15	TRBV6-1	TRBJ2-1	NA	CASTSLAGSYNEQFF	TGTGCCAGCACTTCCCTCGCAGGCTCCTACAATGAGCAGTTCTTC
NA	15	TRBV7-9	TRBJ1-2	few	CASTPGLSRGYGYTF	TGTGCCAGCACCCCGGGGTTGTCGCGGGGCTATGGCTACACCTTC
NA	14	TRBV5-4	TRBJ2-7	many	CASSSTSISYEQYF	TGTGCCAGCAGCTCGACTAGTATCTCCTACGAGCAGTACTTC
TRBD1	11	TRBV12-3/TRBV12-4	TRBJ2-5	many	CASKTGETQYF	TGTGCCAGCAAGACAGGGGAGACCCAGTACTTC
NA	14	TRBV28	TRBJ1-4	many	CASSGAQAIEKLFF	TGTGCCAGCAGCGGGGCTCAGGCGATTGAAAAACTGTTTTTT
NA	14	TRBV5-4	TRBJ2-7	many	CASSPRQSSYEQYF	TGTGCCAGCAGCCCGCGACAGTCCTCCTACGAGCAGTACTTC
TRBD2	14	TRBV7-6	TRBJ2-1	NA	CASSSRLAGNEQFF	TGTGCCAGCAGCTCGCGACTAGCCGGCAATGAGCAGTTCTTC
NA	14	TRBV7-9	TRBJ2-7	few	CASSPDRSTYEQYF	TGTGCCAGCAGCCCAGACAGGTCAACCTACGAGCAGTACTTC
TRBD2	13	TRBV7-9	TRBJ2-3	NA	CAFGTSGIDTQYF	TGTGCCTTCGGGACTAGCGGGATAGATACGCAGTATTTT
TRBD1	15	TRBV7-3	TRBJ2-5	NA	CASSLVGQGKETQYF	TGTGCCAGCAGCTTGGTGGGACAGGGGAAGGAGACCCAGTACTTC
TRBD1	14	TRBV12-3/TRBV12-4	TRBJ1-2	once	CASSWGDSSYGYTF	TGTGCCAGCAGTTGGGGGGACAGCAGCTATGGCTACACCTTC
NA	15	TRBV7-6	TRBJ2-2	NA	CASATRRENTGELFF	TGTGCCAGCGCGACTAGGCGGGAGAACACCGGGGAGCTGTTTTTT
TRBD1	16	TRBV5-1	TRBJ2-7	once	CASSKTPGQGAYEQYF	TGCGCCAGCAGCAAAACCCCGGGACAGGGGGCTTACGAGCAGTACTTC
NA	16	TRBV7-2	TRBJ2-1	NA	CASSLVAGSSYNEQFF	TGTGCCAGCAGCTTAGTGGCAGGTTCTTCCTACAATGAGCAGTTCTTC
TRBD1	14	TRBV5-1	TRBJ1-4	many	CASSFGTGNEKLFF	TGCGCCAGCAGCTTCGGGACAGGGAATGAAAAACTGTTTTTT
TRBD1	16	TRBV28	TRBJ2-3	NA	CASSSPQGDGADTQYF	TGTGCCAGCAGTTCCCCTCAGGGGGACGGGGCAGATACGCAGTATTTT
NA	14	TRBV7-2	TRBJ1-2	medium-sized	CASSLGGASRSYTF	TGTGCCAGCAGCTTAGGGGGCGCGTCTCGGAGCTACACCTTC
TRBD1	14	TRBV27	TRBJ2-5	NA	CASSPGDSQETQYF	TGTGCCAGCAGTCCTGGGGACAGCCAAGAGACCCAGTACTTC
TRBD2	15	TRBV7-8	TRBJ2-1	NA	CASSLRAGDGYEQFF	TGTGCCAGCAGCCTCAGAGCGGGAGACGGCTACGAGCAGTTCTTC
NA	12	TRBV7-2	TRBJ2-5	NA	CASSPLRGTQYF	TGTGCCAGCAGCCCCTTGCGAGGGACCCAGTACTTC
TRBD1	15	TRBV7-3	TRBJ2-2	NA	CASSPTGGHTGELFF	TGTGCCAGCAGCCCTACAGGGGGGCACACCGGGGAGCTGTTTTTT
TRBD1	15	TRBV6-1	TRBJ2-6	many	CASSNGQGVANVLTF	TGTGCCAGCAGTAACGGACAGGGAGTAGCCAACGTCCTGACTTTC
TRBD2	13	TRBV5-1	TRBJ2-5	NA	CASSSGGSGEQYF	TGCGCCAGCAGCTCGGGAGGTAGCGGAGAGCAGTACTTC
NA	15	TRBV2	TRBJ1-4	few	CASSPGTQTREKLFF	TGTGCCAGCAGTCCGGGGACTCAAACTCGGGAAAAACTGTTTTTT
NA	12	TRBV12-3/TRBV12-4	TRBJ2-7	NA	CASSFHLHEQYF	TGTGCCAGCAGTTTCCATCTCCACGAGCAGTACTTC
NA	14	TRBV6-1	TRBJ1-1	few	CASSGRGRVLEAFF	TGTGCCAGCAGTGGGAGGGGACGGGTCCTTGAAGCTTTCTTT
NA	17	TRBV7-9	TRBJ2-2	NA	CASSLTGGAGGTGELFF	TGTGCCAGCAGCTTAACGGGCGGGGCAGGGGGCACCGGGGAGCTGTTTTTT
NA	12	TRBV11-2	TRBJ1-2	few	CASSPQGRGYTF	TGTGCCAGCAGCCCACAGGGACGCGGCTACACCTTC
TRBD1	14	TRBV7-9	TRBJ2-5	NA	CASSLRRQGETQYF	TGTGCCAGCAGCTTGCGGAGACAGGGAGAGACCCAGTACTTC
NA	14	TRBV7-2	TRBJ2-7	NA	CASSPAGSPYEQYF	TGTGCCAGCAGCCCCGCCGGGAGCCCATACGAGCAGTACTTC
TRBD2	14	TRBV7-2	TRBJ2-7	large	CASSLQAGANEQYF	TGTGCCAGCAGCCTCCAAGCGGGGGCCAATGAGCAGTACTTC
NA	13	TRBV6-8	TRBJ2-6	NA	CASRLSGANVLTF	TGTGCCAGCAGGCTCTCTGGGGCCAACGTCCTGACTTTC
NA	17	TRBV28	TRBJ2-7	many	CASSLGGEGGSYNEQYF	TGTGCCAGCAGTTTGGGGGGGGAGGGGGGCTCCTACAATGAGCAGTACTTC
NA	13	TRBV4-3	TRBJ1-2	many	CASSQDREKGYTF	TGCGCCAGCAGCCAAGATCGGGAGAAGGGCTACACCTTC
TRBD1	17	TRBV7-2	TRBJ2-5	NA	CASSSIRDRGFWETQYF	TGTGCCAGCAGCTCCATACGGGACAGGGGGTTCTGGGAGACCCAGTACTTC
TRBD1	17	TRBV6-1	TRBJ1-2	NA	CASRRGTGGGLGYGYTF	TGTGCCAGCAGGCGAGGGACAGGGGGCGGTCTAGGCTATGGCTACACCTTC
TRBD2	15	TRBV6-2/TRBV6-3	TRBJ2-1	once	CASSAASGAYNEQFF	TGTGCCAGCAGTGCCGCTAGCGGGGCCTACAATGAGCAGTTCTTC
TRBD1	16	TRBV7-2	TRBJ2-7	medium-sized	CASSSHGGQATYEQYF	TGTGCCAGCAGCTCGCACGGGGGACAGGCAACTTACGAGCAGTACTTC
NA	14	TRBV19	TRBJ2-1	NA	CASSIGSSYNEQFF	TGTGCCAGTAGTATAGGGAGCTCCTACAATGAGCAGTTCTTC
TRBD2	15	TRBV28	TRBJ2-7	NA	CASSSAGTRNYEQYF	TGTGCCAGCAGTTCAGCCGGGACTAGAAACTACGAGCAGTACTTC
NA	16	TRBV10-3	TRBJ1-1	NA	CAISESQLDLNTEAFF	TGTGCCATCAGTGAATCACAGCTAGACCTGAACACTGAAGCTTTCTTT
TRBD1	15	TRBV7-2	TRBJ1-2	NA	CASSSPAQGNYGYTF	TGTGCCAGCAGCTCCCCCGCACAGGGGAACTATGGCTACACCTTC
NA	15	TRBV7-2	TRBJ2-7	NA	CASSLVAPRGYEQYF	TGTGCCAGCAGCTTAGTAGCGCCGAGGGGGTACGAGCAGTACTTC
TRBD2	13	TRBV6-6	TRBJ2-5	NA	CASMASGQETQYF	TGTGCCAGCATGGCTAGCGGCCAAGAGACCCAGTACTTC
TRBD2	15	TRBV7-6	TRBJ2-5	NA	CASSRLAGRQETQYF	TGTGCCAGCAGCCGACTAGCGGGTCGTCAAGAGACCCAGTACTTC
TRBD2	14	TRBV12-3/TRBV12-4	TRBJ2-1	NA	CASRLLAGANEQFF	TGTGCCAGCAGGCTACTAGCGGGAGCCAATGAGCAGTTCTTC
TRBD1	16	TRBV15	TRBJ1-4	few	CATSRALDRVGEKLFF	TGTGCCACCAGCAGAGCTCTGGACAGGGTGGGAGAAAAACTGTTTTTT
NA	14	TRBV7-9	TRBJ2-7	medium-sized	CASSGTVGGNEQYF	TGTGCCAGCAGCGGGACTGTTGGCGGAAACGAGCAGTACTTC
NA	15	TRBV7-2	TRBJ2-5	NA	CASSLLGAYDNEQYF	TGTGCCAGCAGCTTATTGGGGGCCTATGACAATGAGCAGTACTTC
TRBD2	14	TRBV7-9	TRBJ2-5	NA	CASRRNGDGGEQYF	TGTGCCAGCCGCAGAAACGGAGACGGGGGGGAGCAGTACTTC
NA	13	TRBV24-1	TRBJ2-1	NA	CATAPGDYNEQFF	TGTGCCACGGCTCCAGGGGATTACAATGAGCAGTTCTTC